This entry concerns a single T cell receptor beta chain. Its specificity is not known. Sequenced by immunoSEQ multiplex PCR; TCRdb stores in-frame clones only, minus some. The sample includes roughly 140,000 clones, 80% to 90% seen only once; the top ten take approximately 7.2%. This specimen belongs to a study of T cell responses to AZD1222 COVID-19 vaccine. Study results and limitations: Once two AZD1222 doses were given, Spike-specific TCR breadth and depth went up. White British donors predominated, females outnumbered males, and clonal diversity was possibly underestimated.

Trimming removed 1 base from V and 0 bases from J, with 5 bases in between. The CDR3 length is 14 residues. Germline-derived CDR1 and CDR2 are SGHDT and YYEEEE. The specimen comprised peripheral blood, sampled after recovery from COVID-19. The rearrangement uses TRBV5-6 and TRBJ1-5; D is ambiguous. This clonotype was sampled from an adult who had recovered from COVID-19. The CDR3, as DNA: TGTGCCAGCAGCTTGATGCGTAGCAATCAGCCCCAGCATTTT. Protein: CASSLMRSNQPQHF.